The next 21 T cell receptor beta chains were all read from a single sample in a study of T cell clones after liver transplantation. Profiled with immunoSEQ multiplex PCR; TCRdb holds only in-frame clones, not every one. In the table there are under 20,000 clones, around 80% of which are singletons. The sequencing here drew on CD8+ T cells from blood, taken less than 50 months after liver transplant. The receptors come from a human patient who received a liver transplant. The graft donor may account for some of the T cells.

V gene TRBV2 combines with J gene TRBJ2-7; D is possibly TRBD1 (5 bases). Germline values: CDR1 SNHLY, CDR2 FYNNEI. The CDR3 has 13 residues. The V end lost 11 bases, the J end lost 0 bases, and 14 bases lay between the germline ends. The CDR3 here is CAVTTADSYEQYF. The CDR3 bases are TGTGCCGTAACGACAGCTGACTCCTACGAGCAGTACTTC.

The chain carries TRBV13 and TRBJ2-7; 7 bases map to TRBD1. Germline assignment: CDR1 PRHDT and CDR2 FYEKMQ (reference sequence). J lost 2 bases, V lost 6 bases, and 7 bases had no gene match. The CDR3 totals 14 residues. CDR3 protein: CASSSRDSAYEQYF. The CDR3 nucleotides read TGTGCCAGCAGTTCCAGGGACAGTGCCTACGAGCAGTACTTC.

The V call is TRBV5-1, the J call TRBJ2-1, with 7 bases identical to TRBD1. The CDR3 consists of 14 residues. The J segment lost 8 bases and the V segment lost 4 bases, leaving 9 bases of the junction unmatched. Germline V gives CDR1 SGHRS, CDR2 YFSETQ. The chain's CDR3 is CASSVTGYNDEQFF. The CDR3 DNA reads TGCGCCAGCAGCGTGACAGGGTACAACGATGAGCAGTTCTTC.

V and J are TRBV25-1 and TRBJ2-1, with D hard to call. Trimming took off 5 bases at V and 6 bases at J, with 14 bases between the two ends. This CDR3 is built from 14 residues. Germline assignment: CDR1 MGHDK and CDR2 SYGVNS. The CDR3, as DNA: TGTGCCAGCAGTTTTGGGCAGGCTCGCAATGAGCAGTTCTTC. The encoded protein is CASSFGQARNEQFF.

The rearrangement links TRBV19 to TRBJ2-1; 11 bases agree with TRBD2. The V and J ends lost 10 bases and 9 bases, in that order; junction bases with no gene match: 23. The CDR3 extends over 18 amino acids. The germline gives CDR1 LNHDA, CDR2 SQIVND (reference sequence). As DNA, the CDR3 is TGTGCCACCTCCTTTAGGGGTGGAGGTAGCGGGAGGGCCGTTGAGCAGTTCTTC. Residues: CATSFRGGGSGRAVEQFF. Based on the CDR3 plus reference TRBV19 and TRBJ2-1, the full variable domain is DGGITQSPKYLFRKEGQNVTLSCEQNLNHDAMYWYRQDPGQGLRLIYYSQIVNDFQKGDIAEGYSVSREKKESFPLTVTSAQKNPTAFYLCATSFRGGGSGRAVEQFFGPGTRLTVL.

The chain has TRBV6-6 and TRBJ2-2, with D hard to call. There are 11 residues in the CDR3. V lost 11 bases and J lost 4, with 8 bases in between. Germline-derived CDR1 and CDR2 are MNHNY and SVGAGI (reference sequence). The CDR3 nucleotides read TGTGCCGCGCGAAGCACCGGGGAGCTGTTTTTT. Translating it yields CAARSTGELFF.

This chain uses TRBV7-6 with TRBJ2-1; D may be TRBD2 (5 bases). V lost 1 base and J 9 bases, leaving 16 bases between the germline ends. CDR3 length equals 15 residues. CDR1 is SGHVS and CDR2 is FNYEAQ in the germline V gene. CDR3 amino acids: CASSLGGEPRGEQFF. Written as DNA, the CDR3 is TGTGCCAGCAGCTTAGGGGGAGAGCCCAGAGGTGAGCAGTTCTTC.

This chain joins TRBV4-3 and TRBJ1-1; D not certain. Germline CDR1 reads LGHNA; CDR2 reads YSLEER. The CDR3 sequence is 14 residues long. Between the trimmed V and J ends, which lost 0 bases and 1 base, there was a span of 6 bases. The chain's CDR3 is CASSQDWKNTEAFF. The CDR3 DNA sequence: TGCGCCAGCAGCCAAGATTGGAAGAACACTGAAGCTTTCTTT.

The rearrangement links TRBV6-6 to TRBJ2-7, with TRBD2 matching 10 bases. The germline V gene has CDR1 MNHNY and CDR2 SVGAGI (reference sequence). Trimming took 2 bases from V and 5 from J; bases not matched to a gene: 9. This CDR3 has 16 residues. CDR3: CASSYPPTSGEDEQYF. In nucleotides, the CDR3 is TGTGCCAGCAGTTACCCTCCAACTAGCGGGGAAGACGAGCAGTACTTC.

The V call is TRBV7-6, the J call TRBJ2-2; TRBD2 is a possible D gene (5 bases). From germline, CDR1 is SGHVS and CDR2 FNYEAQ. This CDR3 contains 13 residues. V was clipped by 0 bases and J by 15 bases, with 14 bases between them. CDR3 DNA: TGTGCCAGCAGCTTAGCCGAGGGAATGAAGTTGTTTTTT. It codes for CASSLAEGMKLFF.

The CDR3 region is CASSEGANYGYTF. The CDR3 DNA reads as TGTGCCAGCAGTGAAGGGGCTAACTATGGCTACACCTTC. J is TRBJ1-2 and V is TRBV6-1; D is uncertain. Germline CDR1 is MNHNS and CDR2 is SASEGT. The CDR3 has 13 residues. Deletions cut 1 base from V and 0 bases from J, with 3 bases between.

The chain employs TRBV10-3 and TRBJ2-7, with D possibly matching TRBD1 (6 bases). The CDR3 loop spans 14 amino acids. The V gene lost 6 bases and the J gene lost 0 bases, with 12 bases spanning the gap. The V gene's germline CDR1 is ENHRY and CDR2 SYGVKD. The CDR3 nucleotides are TGTGCCATCAGGCCCGGGACATTCTCCTACGAGCAGTACTTC. This sequence encodes CAIRPGTFSYEQYF.

The chain employs TRBV27 and TRBJ1-1; no clear D. In germline, CDR1 is MNHEY, CDR2 SMNVEV (reference sequence). This CDR3 has 14 residues. V gave up 5 bases and J gave up 1 base, with 11 bases separating them. The CDR3 region has the DNA TGTGCCAGCAGTCTCCTCCGGGAGAACACTGAAGCTTTCTTT. It codes for CASSLLRENTEAFF.

The chain uses TRBV5-4 and TRBJ2-7; D remains unclear. The CDR3 is 13 amino acids. Trimming shortened V by 2 bases and J by 5 bases, and 11 bases separated the two germline ends. Germline assignment: CDR1 SGHNT and CDR2 YYREEE (reference sequence). The CDR3 loop is CASSLETGNEQYF. CDR3 coding DNA: TGTGCCAGCAGCTTAGAAACGGGTAACGAGCAGTACTTC.

In this sample, this clone turned up once. The chain has TRBV28 and TRBJ2-7; 7 bases match TRBD1. J lost 4 bases, V lost 5 bases, and 11 bases had no gene match. Germline V gene sequence: CDR1 MDHEN, CDR2 SYDVKM. CDR3 length equals 15 residues. CDR3 sequence reads: CASSLRTGTRYEQYF. CDR3 coding DNA: TGTGCCAGCAGTCTCCGGACAGGTACCCGGTACGAGCAGTACTTC.

This clone was detected only a few times. This chain joins TRBV5-1 and TRBJ2-7; D possibly corresponds to TRBD2 (6 bases). The germline V gene encodes CDR1 SGHRS and CDR2 YFSETQ. The length of the CDR3 is 12 residues. Trimming removed 5 bases at V and 2 bases at J, with 8 bases between. The CDR3 bases are TGCGCCAGCAGATCGGGGGCCTACGAGCAGTACTTC. Protein: CASRSGAYEQYF.

The CDR3 here is CASSQDSGRLGELFF. DNA of the CDR3: TGCGCCAGCAGCCAAGATAGCGGGAGGCTCGGGGAGCTGTTTTTT. The rearrangement uses TRBV4-3 and TRBJ2-2, with TRBD2 matching 10 bases. Germline lookup yields CDR1 LGHNA and CDR2 YSLEER. This CDR3 is 15 amino acids long. V was clipped by 0 bases and J by 7 bases; unmatched bases: 2.

The chain links TRBV5-6 to TRBJ2-1; D tentatively reads TRBD1 or TRBD2 (5 bases each). CDR1 is SGHDT, CDR2 YYEEEE, per germline. V lost 4 bases to trimming and J lost 1 base, with 21 bases between them. This CDR3 spans 18 amino acids. CDR3 DNA sequence: TGTGCCAGCAGCCGTCCGGGGCAAAGGGCCACTTCCTACAATGAGCAGTTCTTC. Translated: CASSRPGQRATSYNEQFF.

V is TRBV5-6 and J is TRBJ1-4; D gene ambiguous. The germline V gene has CDR1 SGHDT and CDR2 YYEEEE. The CDR3 totals 15 residues. Trimming removed 4 bases from V and 8 bases from J, with 18 bases in between. The CDR3 region is CASSLDLGQAEKLFF. CDR3 nucleotide sequence: TGTGCCAGCAGCCTCGACCTTGGCCAGGCGGAAAAACTGTTTTTT.

This sequence joins TRBV7-2 and TRBJ2-7, with a possible D match to TRBD2 (6 bases). CDR3 length: 14 residues. Germline-derived CDR1 and CDR2 are SGHTA and FQGNSA. Trimming shortened V by 1 base and J by 3 bases, and 10 bases separated the two germline ends. The CDR3 sequence: CASSLVGGNYEQYF. The CDR3 bases are TGTGCCAGCAGCTTAGTAGGCGGGAACTACGAGCAGTACTTC.

This clone was observed a handful of times. The chain is built from TRBV4-2 and TRBJ2-7; 8 bases agree with TRBD2. The V segment lost 0 bases and the J segment 4 bases; nucleotides outside the gene matches: 11. Germline CDR1 is LGHNA and CDR2 is YNFKEQ. This CDR3 is 17 amino acids long. The CDR3 region has the DNA TGTGCCAGCAGCCAAGAATCGACGCGGGGGGCTCCTTACGAGCAGTACTTC. Translated, it gives CASSQESTRGAPYEQYF.